The clone carrying this T cell receptor beta chain has only a few counts. CDR1 and CDR2 (germline): SGHNT, YENEEA. V lost 3 bases to trimming and J lost 7 bases; unmatched junction nucleotides: 7. The CDR3 extends over 15 amino acids. The data were obtained in a study of T cells in localized non-small cell lung cancer. Repertoires were generated with immunoSEQ multiplex PCR, while TCRdb's copy carries only in-frame clones and drops some. The sample lists around 10,000 clones; over 25% were seen once. This clonotype was sampled from a man aged 40 to 69 with stage I lung adenocarcinoma. V usage is TRBV11-3 and J usage is TRBJ2-7; 12 bases match TRBD1. Sequencing used lung tumor tissue, obtained before any cancer treatment. The CDR3 nucleotides read TGTGCCAGCAGCTTGGCGGGACAGGGGGCCGGGGAGCAGTACTTC. It is translated as CASSLAGQGAGEQYF.